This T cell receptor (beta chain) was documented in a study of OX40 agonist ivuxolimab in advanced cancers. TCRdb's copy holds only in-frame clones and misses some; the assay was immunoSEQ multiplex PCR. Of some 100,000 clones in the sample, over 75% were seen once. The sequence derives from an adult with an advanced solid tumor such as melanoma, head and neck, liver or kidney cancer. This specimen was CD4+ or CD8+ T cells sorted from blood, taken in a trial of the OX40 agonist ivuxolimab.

CDR3 nucleotides: TGTGCCATCAGTGACCCGGCCTCAGGGGGCGGGGAGCTGTTTTTT. Translating it yields CAISDPASGGGELFF. The rearrangement joins TRBV10-3 to TRBJ2-2; TRBD1 matches 7 bases. Germline CDR1 and CDR2: ENHRY and SYGVKD. J lost 7 bases, V lost 3 bases, and 8 bases had no gene match. CDR3 length: 15 residues.